Listed here are 23 T cell receptor beta chains from one sample, sequenced in a study of T-cell memory formation after mild COVID-19. Via MiXCR, TCRdb re-called the 5' RACE reads, giving one row per CDR3 protein. There are 400,000 to 500,000 distinct CDR3 sequences in the sample; 20% occur only once, and 7.5% to 9.5% lies in the top ten. The sample taken for sequencing was PBMCs or a T cell subset sorted from them (not recorded which). The receptors stem from an adult woman who had mild COVID-19 (a few samples of this study predate the infection). Cell type and time point are not known.

The rearrangement links TRBV10-3 to TRBJ2-1, with 8 nucleotides matching TRBD2. V shed 3 bases and J 9 bases; nucleotides not matched to a gene: 4. Germline V gene lookup returns CDR1 ENHRY and CDR2 SYGVKD. This CDR3 has 13 amino acids. This CDR3 is CAISDRAGAEQFF. In nucleotides, the CDR3 is TGTGCCATCAGTGATCGAGCGGGAGCTGAGCAGTTCTTC.

V and J are TRBV18 and TRBJ1-6, with D perhaps matching TRBD1 (6 bases). The germline gives CDR1 KGHSH, CDR2 LQKENI. V gave up 4 bases and J gave up 7 bases, with 20 bases separating them. The CDR3 runs 17 residues. This chain's CDR3 is CASSLLDRWGSNSPLHF. CDR3 DNA sequence: TGTGCCAGCTCACTCCTAGACAGGTGGGGCTCCAATTCACCCCTCCACTTT.

The chain carries TRBV20-1 and TRBJ2-3; TRBD2 matches 8 bases. Germline lookup yields CDR1 DFQATT and CDR2 SNEGSKA (reference sequence). The trim removed 3 bases at V and 1 base at J, leaving 3 bases unmatched. CDR3 length equals 14 residues. The CDR3 nucleotides read TGCAGTGCTAGCTGGCGGGGGGGCACAGATACGCAGTATTTT. This translates into CSASWRGGTDTQYF.

This sequence joins TRBV19 and TRBJ1-1; D is uncertain. V shed 5 bases and J shed 0 bases, with 13 bases lying between them. This CDR3 has 15 amino acids. CDR1 and CDR2 from the germline V gene are LNHDA and SQIVND (reference sequence). CDR3: CASSSAGSMNTEAFF. CDR3 nucleotides: TGTGCCAGTAGTTCGGCGGGGTCTATGAACACTGAAGCTTTCTTT.

This clonotype was seen a handful of times. V usage is TRBV4-3 and J usage is TRBJ2-7; D call uncertain. The CDR3 is made up of 14 amino acids. Deletions cut 4 bases from V and 2 bases from J, with 12 bases between. Germline V lookup: CDR1 LGHNA, CDR2 YSLEER. The CDR3 reads CASSLFPGPYEQYF. In DNA, the CDR3 is TGCGCCAGCAGCCTCTTCCCCGGCCCCTACGAGCAGTACTTC.

This clonotype was found a few times. This CDR3 is CSVVGQGSDTQYF. CDR3 in DNA: TGCAGCGTTGTGGGACAGGGGTCAGATACGCAGTATTTT. The V call is TRBV29-1, the J call TRBJ2-3; 10 nucleotides agree with TRBD1. The germline gives CDR1 SQVTM, CDR2 ANQGSEA. This CDR3 is built from 13 residues. The J segment lost 4 bases and the V segment lost 4 bases, leaving 2 bases of the junction unmatched.

The chain employs TRBV12-3 or TRBV12-4 and TRBJ1-5, with a possible D match to TRBD1 (5 bases). The CDR3 loop spans 15 amino acids. Trimming cost V 3 bases and J 4 bases, with 13 bases left between them. The CDR3 protein is CASSFWPGRNQPQHF. In nucleotides, the CDR3 is TGTGCCAGCAGTTTTTGGCCAGGGCGGAATCAGCCCCAGCATTTT.

The chain links TRBV30 to TRBJ1-1; D remains ambiguous. Germline V CDR1 and CDR2: GTSNPN, SVGIG (reference sequence). The CDR3 has 13 amino acids. Trimming removed 8 bases at V and 1 base at J, with 14 bases between. The CDR3 nucleotides are TGTGCCCGGGCGATGTCCCAGAACACTGAAGCTTTCTTT. Amino acid sequence: CARAMSQNTEAFF.

The genes are TRBV7-2 and TRBJ2-7, with D unresolved. This CDR3 is built from 14 residues. Trimming pared 0 bases from V and 1 base from J, leaving 7 bases between. Germline values: CDR1 SGHTA, CDR2 FQGNSA. Here the CDR3 DNA reads TGTGCCAGCAGCTTAGCGTCTAGGTCCTACGAGCAGTACTTC. The encoded protein is CASSLASRSYEQYF. Looking up the rest from reference TRBV7-2 and TRBJ2-7 gives the full variable domain: GAGVSQSPSNKVTEKGKDVELRCDPISGHTALYWYRQSLGQGLEFLIYFQGNSAPDKSGLPSDRFSAERTGGSVSTLTIQRTQQEDSAVYLCASSLASRSYEQYFGPGTRLTVT.

This clonotype was detected only a few times. J is TRBJ1-6 and V is TRBV7-9, with 7 positions matching TRBD1. Germline assignment: CDR1 SEHNR and CDR2 FQNEAQ (reference sequence). V shed 3 bases, J shed 5 bases, and the junction held 7 bases outside the gene matches. The CDR3 is 16 amino acids. The CDR3 region has the DNA TGTGCCAGCAGCTTTGGGGCGGGGACAGATAATTCACCCCTCCACTTT. It is translated as CASSFGAGTDNSPLHF. The complete variable domain, with remaining parts taken from reference TRBV7-9 and TRBJ1-6, reads DTGVSQNPRHKITKRGQNVTFRCDPISEHNRLYWYRQTLGQGPEFLTYFQNEAQLEKSRLLSDRFSAERPKGSFSTLEIQRTEQGDSAMYLCASSFGAGTDNSPLHFGNGTRLTVT.

V usage is TRBV20-1 and J usage is TRBJ1-4; D not resolved. Germline V gene sequence: CDR1 DFQATT, CDR2 SNEGSKA (reference sequence). The CDR3 runs to 13 residues. Trimming shortened V by 5 bases and J by 3 bases, and 10 bases separated the two germline ends. CDR3 DNA: TGCAGTGCTTATAGTGGACCTAATGAAAAACTGTTTTTT. This translates into CSAYSGPNEKLFF.

This clonotype occurred a few times. The gene calls are TRBV6-2 or TRBV6-3 and TRBJ1-2; 7 positions agree with TRBD1. The J segment lost 0 bases and the V segment lost 4 bases, leaving 5 bases of the junction unmatched. The CDR3 sequence is 15 residues long. The germline V gene has CDR1 MNHEY and CDR2 SVGEGT. The CDR3 loop reads CASSSWTGSNYGYTF. DNA for the CDR3: TGTGCCAGCAGTTCCTGGACAGGCTCTAACTATGGCTACACCTTC.

In its sample, this clonotype was seen many times. The chain is built from TRBV5-1 and TRBJ2-3; D not resolved. Per the germline V gene, CDR1 is SGHRS and CDR2 is YFSETQ. Trimming took off 0 bases at V and 1 base at J, with 6 bases between the two ends. CDR3 length: 14 amino acids. CDR3 nucleotide sequence: TGCGCCAGCAGCTTGGCAGTCGGCACAGATACGCAGTATTTT. Protein sequence: CASSLAVGTDTQYF.

This clonotype has a handful of counts. The chain links TRBV29-1 to TRBJ2-7; tentatively, D is TRBD1 or TRBD2 (5 bases each). The CDR3 length is 12 residues. V was clipped by 6 bases and J by 3 bases, with 12 bases between them. Germline V CDR1 and CDR2: SQVTM, ANQGSEA. The CDR3 here is CSVPGGNYEQYF. CDR3 sequence (DNA): TGCAGCGTGCCTGGGGGAAACTACGAGCAGTACTTC.

This clonotype was counted between two and nine times. The chain joins TRBV20-1 to TRBJ2-7; D not certain. With 6 bases removed from V and 1 base from J, the gap between germline ends came to 16 bases. This CDR3 has 14 amino acids. Germline CDR1 is DFQATT and CDR2 is SNEGSKA (reference sequence). CDR3 protein: CSACCRTDSYEQYF. CDR3 DNA sequence: TGCAGTGCCTGTTGCAGGACCGATTCCTACGAGCAGTACTTC.

The chain uses TRBV5-1 and TRBJ1-1, with 7 nucleotides matching TRBD1. V trimming: 4 bases; J trimming: 5 bases; junction bases outside the gene matches: 14. CDR1 and CDR2 from the germline V gene are SGHRS and YFSETQ. The CDR3 runs 16 residues. CDR3 DNA: TGCGCCAGCAGCCCAACCCTTAAGGGGGCCTGGACTGAAGCTTTCTTT. Protein: CASSPTLKGAWTEAFF.

The chain links TRBV24-1 to TRBJ2-1; tentative D call: TRBD1 (6 bases). The ends were cut back, 4 bases at V and 8 bases at J, with 17 bases in the middle. This CDR3 is built from 15 residues. Germline V gives CDR1 KGHDR, CDR2 SFDVKD. CDR3 DNA: TGTGCCACCAGTGACGACCGGACAGACCACGATGAGCAGTTCTTC. Encoded protein: CATSDDRTDHDEQFF.

The chain couples TRBV6-6 to TRBJ2-5; 7 bases are a match to TRBD2. From germline, CDR1 is MNHNY and CDR2 SVGAGI (reference sequence). The CDR3 sequence is 14 residues long. J was trimmed by 2 bases and V by 0 bases; bases with no gene match: 0. The CDR3 DNA follows: TGTGCCAGCAGTTACTCGCGGGGGCAAGAGACCCAGTACTTC. This translates into CASSYSRGQETQYF.

This chain uses TRBV14 with TRBJ1-1; no definite D call. The CDR3 runs to 14 residues. V lost 0 bases to trimming and J lost 1 base, with 6 bases between them. Germline V gives CDR1 SGHDN, CDR2 FVKESK. The CDR3 spells CASSQEVGNTEAFF. Written as DNA, the CDR3 is TGTGCCAGCAGCCAAGAGGTGGGGAACACTGAAGCTTTCTTT.

This clonotype was seen many times. This chain connects TRBV12-3 or TRBV12-4 to TRBJ1-6, with D possibly TRBD1 on 5 matching bases. Trimming took off 2 bases at V and 6 bases at J, with 14 bases between the two ends. This CDR3 is 16 amino acids long. CDR3 nucleotides: TGTGCCAGCAGTTTAAATGCGGGGCGGCCTAATTCACCCCTCCACTTT. This sequence encodes CASSLNAGRPNSPLHF.

This rearrangement joins TRBV27 to TRBJ1-2, with a tentative D call TRBD1 (5 bases). This CDR3 is built from 15 residues. V was cut by 0 bases and J by 4 bases, with 12 bases left in between. The germline V gene has CDR1 MNHEY and CDR2 SMNVEV (reference sequence). In DNA, the CDR3 is TGTGCCAGCAGTTTATCGTGGTGGGGCCCCTATGGCTACACCTTC. The encoded protein is CASSLSWWGPYGYTF.

This chain links TRBV7-6 with TRBJ1-5; no reliable D call. This CDR3 comprises 15 residues. Trimming took off 1 base at V and 2 bases at J, with 9 bases between the two ends. Germline V gives CDR1 SGHVS, CDR2 FNYEAQ. CDR3 DNA sequence: TGTGCCAGCAGCTTAGTTGGCGGAGGCAATCAGCCCCAGCATTTT. Translating gives CASSLVGGGNQPQHF.

This clonotype was recorded a few times. The chain is built from TRBV27 and TRBJ2-1, with 10 bases identical to TRBD2. V trimming: 5 bases; J trimming: 4 bases; junction bases outside the gene matches: 2. The germline gives CDR1 MNHEY, CDR2 SMNVEV (reference sequence). The CDR3 extends over 14 amino acids. CDR3 region: CASSTSGTYNEQFF. The CDR3 DNA follows: TGTGCCAGCAGTACTAGCGGGACTTACAATGAGCAGTTCTTC.